This TCR beta chain was identified during a study of T cells of healthy individuals. This clonotype was observed many times. Trimming left V 5 bases short and J 7 bases short, with 10 bases between. The CDR3 has 12 residues. TCRdb analysed the 5' RACE reads with MiXCR anew, one entry per CDR3 protein. The sample records approximately 58,000 distinct CDR3 sequences, 14% to 15% being singletons. V gene TRBV12-3 or TRBV12-4 combines with J gene TRBJ2-3; D uncertain. The source of this sequence is a human donor in good health. CDR3 residues: CASSDMRNTQYF. CDR3 nucleotides: TGTGCCAGCAGTGACATGAGGAATACGCAGTATTTT.